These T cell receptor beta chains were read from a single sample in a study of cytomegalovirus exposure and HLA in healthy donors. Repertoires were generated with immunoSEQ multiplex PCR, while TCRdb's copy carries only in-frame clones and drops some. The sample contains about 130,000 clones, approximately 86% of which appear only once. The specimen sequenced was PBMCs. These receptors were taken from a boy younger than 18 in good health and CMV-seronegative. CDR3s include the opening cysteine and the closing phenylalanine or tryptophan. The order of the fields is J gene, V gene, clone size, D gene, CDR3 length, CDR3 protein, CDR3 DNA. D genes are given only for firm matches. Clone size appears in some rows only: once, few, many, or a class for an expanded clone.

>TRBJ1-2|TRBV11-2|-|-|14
CASSQPPGDYGYTF
TGTGCCAGCAGTCAACCCCCAGGGGACTATGGCTACACCTTC
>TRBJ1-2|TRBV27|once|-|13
CASRPGLGYGYTF
TGTGCCAGCAGACCAGGGTTGGGCTATGGCTACACCTTC
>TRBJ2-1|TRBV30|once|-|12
CAWSRGGNEQFF
TGTGCCTGGTCCCGGGGTGGAAATGAGCAGTTCTTC
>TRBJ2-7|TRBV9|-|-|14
CASSVSQGAYEQYF
TGTGCCAGCAGCGTATCACAGGGTGCCTACGAGCAGTACTTC
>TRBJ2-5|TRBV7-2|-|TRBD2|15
CASSWTSGLQETQYF
TGTGCCAGCAGCTGGACTAGCGGGCTTCAAGAGACCCAGTACTTC
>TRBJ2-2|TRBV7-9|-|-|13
CASSLEGTGELFF
TGTGCCAGCAGCTTAGAGGGGACCGGGGAGCTGTTTTTT
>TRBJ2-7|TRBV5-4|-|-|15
CASSLPGVGSYEQYF
TGTGCCAGCAGCTTGCCGGGGGTCGGGTCCTACGAGCAGTACTTC
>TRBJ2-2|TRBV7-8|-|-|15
CASSADQLNTGELFF
TGTGCCAGCAGCGCGGATCAGCTGAACACCGGGGAGCTGTTTTTT
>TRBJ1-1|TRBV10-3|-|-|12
CAIHPGSGEAFF
TGTGCCATCCATCCCGGGTCGGGTGAAGCTTTCTTT
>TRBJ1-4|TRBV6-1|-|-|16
CASSESGRAGNEKLFF
TGTGCCAGCAGTGAATCAGGAAGGGCGGGTAATGAAAAACTGTTTTTT
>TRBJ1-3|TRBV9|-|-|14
CASSGGGVGNTIYF
TGTGCCAGCAGCGGGGGAGGGGTTGGAAACACCATATATTTT
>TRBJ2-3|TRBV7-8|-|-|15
CASSSIQGGEDTQYF
TGTGCCAGCAGCTCGATCCAGGGGGGAGAAGATACGCAGTATTTT
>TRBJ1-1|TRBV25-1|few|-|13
CASSERGPTEAFF
TGTGCCAGCAGTGAAAGGGGCCCGACTGAAGCTTTCTTT
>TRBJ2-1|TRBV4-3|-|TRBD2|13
CASSLSGGDEQFF
TGCGCCAGCAGCCTGAGCGGGGGGGATGAGCAGTTCTTC
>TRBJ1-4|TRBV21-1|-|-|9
CASRSPLFF
TGTGCCAGCAGATCCCCTCTGTTTTTT
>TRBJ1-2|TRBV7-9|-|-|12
CASATSLPGYTF
TGTGCCAGCGCCACTTCCCTTCCTGGCTACACCTTC
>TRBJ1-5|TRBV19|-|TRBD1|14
CASNRGSLNQPQHF
TGTGCCAGTAACAGGGGCTCTCTTAATCAGCCCCAGCATTTT
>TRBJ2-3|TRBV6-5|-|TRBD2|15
CASSSAGVSTDTQYF
TGTGCCAGCAGTAGCGCGGGGGTTAGCACAGATACGCAGTATTTT
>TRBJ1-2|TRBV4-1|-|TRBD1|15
CASSQDDRASYGYTF
TGCGCCAGCAGCCAAGATGACAGGGCCAGCTATGGCTACACCTTC
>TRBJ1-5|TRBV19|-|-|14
CASSIDSPNQPQHF
TGTGCCAGTAGTATCGACAGTCCGAATCAGCCCCAGCATTTT
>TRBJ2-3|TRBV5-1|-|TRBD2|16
CASSSYTSGDTDTQYF
TGCGCCAGCAGCTCATATACTAGCGGGGACACAGATACGCAGTATTTT
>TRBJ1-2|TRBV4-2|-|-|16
CASSSSRLVHNYGYTF
TGTGCCAGCAGCTCAAGCAGGCTTGTCCATAACTATGGCTACACCTTC
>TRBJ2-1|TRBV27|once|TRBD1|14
CASSLTGGYNEQFF
TGTGCCAGCAGTTTGACAGGGGGGTACAATGAGCAGTTCTTC
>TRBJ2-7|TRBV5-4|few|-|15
CASSQKATGYYEQYF
TGTGCCAGCAGCCAAAAAGCGACGGGATACTACGAGCAGTACTTC
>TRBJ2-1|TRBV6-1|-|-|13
CASSKELSYEQFF
TGTGCCAGCAGTAAGGAGCTCAGTTATGAGCAGTTCTTC
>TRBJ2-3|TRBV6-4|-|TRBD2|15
CASTPSGGGTDTQYF
TGTGCCAGCACTCCGAGCGGGGGAGGCACAGATACGCAGTATTTT
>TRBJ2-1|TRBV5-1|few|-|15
CASSLAVGQIHEQFF
TGCGCCAGCAGCTTGGCTGTGGGGCAGATCCATGAGCAGTTCTTC